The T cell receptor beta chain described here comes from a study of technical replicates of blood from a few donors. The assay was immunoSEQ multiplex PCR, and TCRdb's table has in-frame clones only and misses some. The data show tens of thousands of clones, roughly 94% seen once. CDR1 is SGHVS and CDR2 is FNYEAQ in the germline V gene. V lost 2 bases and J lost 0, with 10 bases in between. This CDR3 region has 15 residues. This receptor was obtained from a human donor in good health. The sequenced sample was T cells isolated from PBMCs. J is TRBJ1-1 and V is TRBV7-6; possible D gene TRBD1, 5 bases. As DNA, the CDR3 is TGTGCCAGCAGCTTATCGGGGGAGTTGAACACTGAAGCTTTCTTT. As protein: CASSLSGELNTEAFF.